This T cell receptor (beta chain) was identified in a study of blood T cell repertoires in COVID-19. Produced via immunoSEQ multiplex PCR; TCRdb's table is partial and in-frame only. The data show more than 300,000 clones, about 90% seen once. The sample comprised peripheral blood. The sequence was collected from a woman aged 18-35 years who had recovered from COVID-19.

The CDR3 bases are TGTGCCAGCACCAGGGGGGCGGGACTAGCGGACTACAATGAGCAGTTCTTC. Translation: CASTRGAGLADYNEQFF. V usage is TRBV7-9 and J usage is TRBJ2-1; the match to TRBD2 covers 11 bases. The CDR3 spans 17 residues. V shed 7 bases, J shed 3 bases, and the junction held 11 bases outside the gene matches. Looked up from germline, CDR1 is SEHNR and CDR2 is FQNEAQ (reference sequence).